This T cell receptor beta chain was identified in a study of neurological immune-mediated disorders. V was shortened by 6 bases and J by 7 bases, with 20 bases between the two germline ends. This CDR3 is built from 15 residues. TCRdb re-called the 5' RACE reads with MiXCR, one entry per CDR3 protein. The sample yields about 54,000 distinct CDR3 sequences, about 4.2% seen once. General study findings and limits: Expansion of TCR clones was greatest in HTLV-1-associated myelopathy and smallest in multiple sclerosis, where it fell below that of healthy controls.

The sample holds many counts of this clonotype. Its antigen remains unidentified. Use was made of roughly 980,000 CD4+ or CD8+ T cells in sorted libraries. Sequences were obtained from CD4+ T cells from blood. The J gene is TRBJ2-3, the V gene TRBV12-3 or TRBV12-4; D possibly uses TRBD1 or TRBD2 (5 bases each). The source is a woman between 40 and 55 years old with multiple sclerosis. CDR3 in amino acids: CASSRRDGAFNTQYF. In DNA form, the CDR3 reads TGTGCCAGCAGCCGCCGGGACGGAGCTTTTAATACGCAGTATTTT.